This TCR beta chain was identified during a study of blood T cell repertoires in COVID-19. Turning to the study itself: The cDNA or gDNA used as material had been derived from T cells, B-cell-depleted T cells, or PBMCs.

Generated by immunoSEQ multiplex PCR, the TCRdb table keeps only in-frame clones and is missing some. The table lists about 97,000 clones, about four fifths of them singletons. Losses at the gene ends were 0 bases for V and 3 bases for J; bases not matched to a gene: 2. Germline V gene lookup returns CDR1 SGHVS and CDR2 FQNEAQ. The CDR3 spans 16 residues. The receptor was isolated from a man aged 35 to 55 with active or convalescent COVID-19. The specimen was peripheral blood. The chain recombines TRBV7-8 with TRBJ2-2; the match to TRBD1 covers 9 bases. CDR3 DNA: TGTGCCAGCAGCTTAGCCAGGACAGGGGACACCGGGGAGCTGTTTTTT. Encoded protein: CASSLARTGDTGELFF.